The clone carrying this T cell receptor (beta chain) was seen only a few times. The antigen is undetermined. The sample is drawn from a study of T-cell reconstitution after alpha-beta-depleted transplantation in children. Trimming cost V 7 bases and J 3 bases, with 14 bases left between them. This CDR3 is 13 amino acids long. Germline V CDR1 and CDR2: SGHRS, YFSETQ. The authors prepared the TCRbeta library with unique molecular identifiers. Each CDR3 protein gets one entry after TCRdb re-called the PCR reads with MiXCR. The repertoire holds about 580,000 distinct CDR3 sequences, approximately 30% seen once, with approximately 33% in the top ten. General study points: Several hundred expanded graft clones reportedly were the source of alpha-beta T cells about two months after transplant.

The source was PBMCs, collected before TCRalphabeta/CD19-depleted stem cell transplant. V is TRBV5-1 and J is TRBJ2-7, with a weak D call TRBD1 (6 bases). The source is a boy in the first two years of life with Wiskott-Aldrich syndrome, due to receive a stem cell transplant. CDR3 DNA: TGCGCCAGCTCCCGACAGGCGAACTACGAGCAGTACTTC. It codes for CASSRQANYEQYF.